This TCR beta chain was sequenced in a study of chemoradiotherapy in HPV16-positive cancers. Study-wide results and limits: HPV-responsive T-cell expansion during chemoradiotherapy was linked to improved recurrence-free survival in HPV16-positive patients. Candidate HPV-specific clones and E7-related TCR motifs grew in tumor during treatment.

The assay was immunoSEQ multiplex PCR, and TCRdb's table has in-frame clones only and misses some. The table shows around 53,000 clones, with about 88% occurring only once. Germline V gives CDR1 LNHDA, CDR2 SQIVND (reference sequence). V gave up 2 bases and J gave up 13 bases, with 20 bases separating them. The CDR3 is made up of 14 amino acids. Regarding this clone: No antigen is known for it.

J is TRBJ1-2 and V is TRBV19; D is possibly TRBD1 (5 bases). This material consisted of blood, taken from a patient who underwent chemoradiotherapy. This TCR was recovered from a human donor with HPV-associated anogenital cancer. This CDR3 reads CASSISASRGLGTF. The DNA for the CDR3 is TGTGCCAGTAGTATATCGGCGAGCCGGGGACTGGGCACCTTC.